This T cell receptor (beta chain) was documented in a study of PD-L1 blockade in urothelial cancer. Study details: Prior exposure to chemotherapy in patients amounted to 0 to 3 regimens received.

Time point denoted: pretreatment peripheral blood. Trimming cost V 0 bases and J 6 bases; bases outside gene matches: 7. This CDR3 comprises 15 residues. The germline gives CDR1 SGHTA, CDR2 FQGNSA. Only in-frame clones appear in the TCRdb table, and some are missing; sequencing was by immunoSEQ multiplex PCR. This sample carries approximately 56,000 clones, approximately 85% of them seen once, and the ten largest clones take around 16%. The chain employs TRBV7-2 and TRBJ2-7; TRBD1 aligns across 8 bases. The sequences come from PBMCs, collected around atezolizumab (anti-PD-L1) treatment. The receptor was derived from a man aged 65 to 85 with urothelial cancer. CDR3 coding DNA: TGTGCCAGCAGCTTAGCCCGACAGGGGTCGGGCGAGCAGTACTTC. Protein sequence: CASSLARQGSGEQYF.